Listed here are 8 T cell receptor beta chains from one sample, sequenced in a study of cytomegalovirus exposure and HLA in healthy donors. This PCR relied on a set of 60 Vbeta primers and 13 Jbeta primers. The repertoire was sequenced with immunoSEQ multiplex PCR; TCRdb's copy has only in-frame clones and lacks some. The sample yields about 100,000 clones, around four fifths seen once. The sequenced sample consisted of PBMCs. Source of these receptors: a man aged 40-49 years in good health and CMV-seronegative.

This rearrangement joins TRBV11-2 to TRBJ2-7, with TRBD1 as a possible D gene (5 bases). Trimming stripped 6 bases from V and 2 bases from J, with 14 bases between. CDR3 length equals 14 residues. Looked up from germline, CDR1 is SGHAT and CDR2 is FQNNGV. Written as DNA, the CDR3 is TGTGCCAGCAGTCCCCGGGCAGGGCCCTACGAGCAGTACTTC. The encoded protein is CASSPRAGPYEQYF.

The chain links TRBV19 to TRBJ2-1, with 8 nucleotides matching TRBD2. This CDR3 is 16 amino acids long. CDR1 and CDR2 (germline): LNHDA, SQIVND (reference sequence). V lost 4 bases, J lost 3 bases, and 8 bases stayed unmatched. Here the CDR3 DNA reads TGTGCCAGTAGTACGCGGGTAGCGGGGAGCTACAATGAGCAGTTCTTC. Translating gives CASSTRVAGSYNEQFF.

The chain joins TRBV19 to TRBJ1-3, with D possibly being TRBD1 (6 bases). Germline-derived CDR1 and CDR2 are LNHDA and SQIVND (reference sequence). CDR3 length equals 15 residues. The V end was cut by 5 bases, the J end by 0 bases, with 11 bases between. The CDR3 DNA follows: TGTGCCAGTAGTGACCAGGGGAACTCTGGAAACACCATATATTTT. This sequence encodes CASSDQGNSGNTIYF.

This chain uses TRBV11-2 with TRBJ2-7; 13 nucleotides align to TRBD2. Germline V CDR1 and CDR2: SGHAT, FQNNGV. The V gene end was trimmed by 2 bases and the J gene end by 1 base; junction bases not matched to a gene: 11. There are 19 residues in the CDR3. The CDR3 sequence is CASSLTSGTSGAYSYEQYF. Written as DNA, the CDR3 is TGTGCCAGCAGCTTAACCAGCGGGACTAGCGGGGCGTATTCCTACGAGCAGTACTTC.

Here the CDR3 reads CASSPRTPPGYEQYF. The CDR3 region has the DNA TGTGCCAGCTCACCACGAACCCCTCCAGGGTACGAGCAGTACTTC. The chain is built from TRBV18 and TRBJ2-7; TRBD1 might be the D (5 bases). From germline, CDR1 is KGHSH and CDR2 LQKENI. The CDR3 consists of 15 residues. V was cut by 1 base and J by 4 bases, with 14 bases left in between.

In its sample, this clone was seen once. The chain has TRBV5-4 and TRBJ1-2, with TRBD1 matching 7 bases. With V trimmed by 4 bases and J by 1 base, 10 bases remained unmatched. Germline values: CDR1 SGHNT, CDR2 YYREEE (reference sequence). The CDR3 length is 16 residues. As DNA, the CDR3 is TGTGCCAGCAGCCCGCGACGTCGACAGGGTAACTATGGCTACACCTTC. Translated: CASSPRRRQGNYGYTF.

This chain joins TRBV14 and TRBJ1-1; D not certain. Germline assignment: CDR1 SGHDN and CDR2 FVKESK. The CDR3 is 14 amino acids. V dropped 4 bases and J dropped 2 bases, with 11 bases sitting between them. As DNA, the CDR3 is TGTGCCAGCAGCCGAGACGGAGGTAACACTGAAGCTTTCTTT. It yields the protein CASSRDGGNTEAFF.

Here the CDR3 reads CASSFRRRDDGYTF. The CDR3 bases are TGTGCCAGCAGCTTTCGGCGGAGGGACGATGGCTACACCTTC. This rearrangement joins TRBV11-2 to TRBJ1-2, with D maybe TRBD1 (5 bases). V lost 3 bases and J lost 6, with 14 bases in between. From germline, CDR1 is SGHAT and CDR2 FQNNGV. This CDR3 region has 14 residues.